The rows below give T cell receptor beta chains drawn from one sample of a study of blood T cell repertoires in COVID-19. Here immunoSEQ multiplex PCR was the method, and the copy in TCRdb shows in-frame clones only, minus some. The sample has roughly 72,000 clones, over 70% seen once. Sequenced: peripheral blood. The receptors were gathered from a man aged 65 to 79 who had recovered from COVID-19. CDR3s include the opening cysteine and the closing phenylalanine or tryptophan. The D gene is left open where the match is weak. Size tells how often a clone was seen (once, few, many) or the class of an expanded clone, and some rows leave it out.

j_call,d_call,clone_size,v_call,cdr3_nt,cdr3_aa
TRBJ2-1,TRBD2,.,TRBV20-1,TGCAGTGCTAGTCGGGCTAGCGGGGGGGCCTTTAACTACAATGAGCAGTTCTTC,CSASRASGGAFNYNEQFF
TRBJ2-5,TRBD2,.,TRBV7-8,TGTGCCAGCAGCTGGACTAGCGGGAGTGAAGAGACCCAGTACTTC,CASSWTSGSEETQYF
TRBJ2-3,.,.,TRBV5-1,TGCGCCAGCAGCTTGCTCAGGCCGACCACAGATACGCAGTATTTT,CASSLLRPTTDTQYF
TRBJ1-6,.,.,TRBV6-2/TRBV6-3,TGTGCCAGCAGCCACGGGGAGACACCGGTTTTGGCCCTCCACTTT,CASSHGETPVLALHF
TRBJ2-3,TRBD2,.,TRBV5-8,TGTGCCAGCCGCCGACTAGCGGGGGGTCTGGCAGATACGCAGTATTTT,CASRRLAGGLADTQYF
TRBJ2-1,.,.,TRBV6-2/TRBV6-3,TGTGCCAGCAGTTACTCCGGGACACCGGACAATGAGCAGTTCTTC,CASSYSGTPDNEQFF
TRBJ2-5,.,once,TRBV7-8,TGTGCCAGCAGCAGGGACTCTCAAGAGACCCAGTACTTC,CASSRDSQETQYF
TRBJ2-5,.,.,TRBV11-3,TGTGCCAGCAGCTTAGACGTCAACAGCCTGACCCAGTACTTC,CASSLDVNSLTQYF
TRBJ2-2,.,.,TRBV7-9,TGTGCCAGCAGCTTGGGGGCGGGCCCGAACACCGGGGAGCTGTTTTTT,CASSLGAGPNTGELFF
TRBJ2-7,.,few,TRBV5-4,TGTGCCAGCAGCCGCCAAGGGGCCGGGTACGAGCAGTACTTC,CASSRQGAGYEQYF
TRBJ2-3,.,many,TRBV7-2,TGTGCCAGCAGCCCGGGAAGGGCTAGCACAGATACGCAGTATTTT,CASSPGRASTDTQYF
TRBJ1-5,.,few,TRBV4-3,TGCGCCAGCAGCCAAGACAGGGGCAATCAGCCCCAGCATTTT,CASSQDRGNQPQHF
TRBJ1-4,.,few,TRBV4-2,TGTGCCAGCAGCCCGAACGCGGGGGACACCCTAGGAGAAAAACTGTTTTTT,CASSPNAGDTLGEKLFF
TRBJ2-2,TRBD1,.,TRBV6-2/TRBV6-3,TGTGCCAGCAGTTACTTCTCCGGACAGGGAAGAAACACCGGGGAGCTGTTTTTT,CASSYFSGQGRNTGELFF
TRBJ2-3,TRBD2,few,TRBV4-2,TGTGCCAGCAGCCAAGATGGCGGGGGGGCGGCAGATACGCAGTATTTT,CASSQDGGGAADTQYF
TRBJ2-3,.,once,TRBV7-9,TGTGCCAGCAGCTTAGAGTTGGAGGGTACGCAGTATTTT,CASSLELEGTQYF
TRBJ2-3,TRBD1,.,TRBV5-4,TGTGCCAGCAGCTACAGGGGACGAAGCACAGATACGCAGTATTTT,CASSYRGRSTDTQYF
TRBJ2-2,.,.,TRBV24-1,TGTGCCACCAGTGATGAAAGGAACAGTTACACCGGGGAGCTGTTTTTT,CATSDERNSYTGELFF
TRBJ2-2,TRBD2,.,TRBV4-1,TGCGCCAGCAGCCAGGACCCAGGACTAGTGGGCGGGGAGCTGTTTTTT,CASSQDPGLVGGELFF
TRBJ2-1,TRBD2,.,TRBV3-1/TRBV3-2,TGTGCCAGCAGCCAAGTAGCGGGAGGGCCAGGCAATGAGCAGTTCTTC,CASSQVAGGPGNEQFF
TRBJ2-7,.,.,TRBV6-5,TGTGCCAGCAGTTACTCGATGTACAGAGCTCCCTACGAGCAGTACTTC,CASSYSMYRAPYEQYF
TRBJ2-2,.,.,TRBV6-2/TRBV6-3,TGTGCCAGCAGCAATCTAGCTAGGCCCACCGGGGAGCTGTTTTTT,CASSNLARPTGELFF
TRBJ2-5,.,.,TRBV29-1,TGCAGCGTTGAATCCAACGGCGGAGAGACCCAGTACTTC,CSVESNGGETQYF
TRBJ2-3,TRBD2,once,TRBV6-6,TGTGCCAGCAGTCCCCCCTCCGCGGGGGGGCAAAGCACAGATACGCAGTATTTT,CASSPPSAGGQSTDTQYF
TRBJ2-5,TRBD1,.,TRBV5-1,TGCGCCAGCAGCTCGGGACAGAATCAAGAGACCCAGTACTTC,CASSSGQNQETQYF
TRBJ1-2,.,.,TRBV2,TGTGCCAGCGTGGATAGAACGGAAAACTATGATGGCTACACCTTC,CASVDRTENYDGYTF
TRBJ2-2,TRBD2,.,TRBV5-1,TGCGCCAGCAGCCCCGGGAGGGTTGGGGCCGGGGAGCTGTTTTTT,CASSPGRVGAGELFF
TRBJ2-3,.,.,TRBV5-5,TGTGCCAGCAGCCCCGGGCTAAGGACTGTAGGTACAGATACGCAGTATTTT,CASSPGLRTVGTDTQYF
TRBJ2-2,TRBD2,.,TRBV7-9,TGTGCCAGCAGCTTGCTTATTAGCGGGAGGGCCCTCTCCACCGGGGAGCTGTTTTTT,CASSLLISGRALSTGELFF
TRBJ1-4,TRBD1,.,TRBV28,TGTGCCAGCAGTACGCCCGGGACAGTTAATGAAAAACTGTTTTTT,CASSTPGTVNEKLFF
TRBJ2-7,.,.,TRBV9,TGTGCCAGCAGCGTAACCACTCTCTCCTACGAGCAGTACTTC,CASSVTTLSYEQYF
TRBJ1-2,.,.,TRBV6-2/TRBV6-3,TGTGCCAGCAGTAGCGCAGGGGTCTATGGCTACACCTTC,CASSSAGVYGYTF
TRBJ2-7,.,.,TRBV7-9,TGTGCCAGCAGCTTATCAGGGGCTGGCTACGAGCAGTACTTC,CASSLSGAGYEQYF
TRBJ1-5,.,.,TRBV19,TGTGCCAGTAGCCCGGGGGGTACTCAGCCCCAGCATTTT,CASSPGGTQPQHF
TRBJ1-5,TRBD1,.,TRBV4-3,TGCGCCAGCAGCCCGACGGGGACAGGGAATCAGCCCCAGCATTTT,CASSPTGTGNQPQHF
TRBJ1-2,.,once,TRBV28,TGTGCCAGCAGTTGGAGTAATGGCTACACCTTC,CASSWSNGYTF
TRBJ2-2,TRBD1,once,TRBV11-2,TGTGCCAGCAGCCATGGACAGGGTAGCCGGGAGCTGTTTTTT,CASSHGQGSRELFF
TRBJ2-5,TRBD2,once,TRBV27,TGTGCCAGCAGTCCCCTTGTGGGGCGGGGGTCGGAGACCCAGTACTTC,CASSPLVGRGSETQYF
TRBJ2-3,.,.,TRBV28,TGTGCCAGCAGTTTATCAGTTAGCGATACGCAGTATTTT,CASSLSVSDTQYF
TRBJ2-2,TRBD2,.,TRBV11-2,TGTGCCAGCAGCCCCTGGGGCCTAGCGGGGACCGGGGAGCTGTTTTTT,CASSPWGLAGTGELFF
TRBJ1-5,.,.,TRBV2,TGTGCCAGCAGTGACCAGGAACTTGGTAATCAGCCCCAGCATTTT,CASSDQELGNQPQHF
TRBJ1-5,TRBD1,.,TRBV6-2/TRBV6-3,TGTGCCAGCAGTCGGGACAGCTGGAGCAATCAGCCCCAGCATTTT,CASSRDSWSNQPQHF